The clone carrying this T cell receptor (beta chain) was counted at least ten times. Its specificity is unknown. cDNA molecules carried unique molecular identifiers, and template switching added a universal primer site. TCRdb processed the 5' RACE reads anew with MiXCR; each CDR3 protein has one entry. The top ten hold 0.44% of the sample, which has fewer than 550,000 distinct CDR3 sequences, around 15% seen once. Healthy Caucasians provided all donations. With 6 bases removed from V and 3 bases from J, the gap between germline ends came to 17 bases. The CDR3 runs to 15 residues. The entry originates in a study of identical twins. Overall study findings and caveats: Fewer insertions marked abundant cord blood beta clonotypes; young adult naive trended weakly, memory not at all. Where out-of-frame alpha sequences were twin-shared, they showed excess low generation probability.

This sample also belongs to another study, concerning yellow fever vaccine responses in identical twins.

The TCR originated in a young woman in good health. The sequencing input was CD4+ T cells sorted from blood. V usage is TRBV12-3 or TRBV12-4 and J usage is TRBJ1-1; no firm D call. Here the CDR3 DNA reads TGTGCCAGCAGCCCCTTCGGGGTCGCGTACACTGAAGCTTTCTTT. The encoded protein is CASSPFGVAYTEAFF.